This T cell receptor (beta chain) was captured in a study of T cell clonotyping in hematopoietic cell transplantation. Study-level findings and limits: Without cell sorting, CD4 versus CD8 contributions remain unresolved.

CDR1 SGHNT and CDR2 YYREEE come from the germline V gene (reference sequence). Trimming took 0 bases from V and 9 from J, leaving 10 bases between them. The CDR3 is 13 residues long. The data were produced by immunoSEQ multiplex PCR, yet TCRdb's version contains in-frame clones alone and is incomplete. The table includes about 12,000 clones, 75% to 95% detected once. Points on this clone: Its antigen is currently unknown.

Material for sequencing was peripheral blood mononuclear cells. This TCR came from a man aged 25-45 years in good health. Some clones in this sample may be carry-over from other donors' samples. V gene TRBV5-4 combines with J gene TRBJ1-3; D not certain. CDR3 nucleotides: TGTGCCAGCAGCTTGGCCGCGCTTGGCACCATATATTTT. The encoded protein is CASSLAALGTIYF. Based on the CDR3 plus reference TRBV5-4 and TRBJ1-3, the full variable domain is ETGVTQSPTHLIKTRGQQVTLRCSSQSGHNTVSWYQQALGQGPQFIFQYYREEENGRGNFPPRFSGLQFPNYSSELNVNALELDDSALYLCASSLAALGTIYFGEGSWLTVV.